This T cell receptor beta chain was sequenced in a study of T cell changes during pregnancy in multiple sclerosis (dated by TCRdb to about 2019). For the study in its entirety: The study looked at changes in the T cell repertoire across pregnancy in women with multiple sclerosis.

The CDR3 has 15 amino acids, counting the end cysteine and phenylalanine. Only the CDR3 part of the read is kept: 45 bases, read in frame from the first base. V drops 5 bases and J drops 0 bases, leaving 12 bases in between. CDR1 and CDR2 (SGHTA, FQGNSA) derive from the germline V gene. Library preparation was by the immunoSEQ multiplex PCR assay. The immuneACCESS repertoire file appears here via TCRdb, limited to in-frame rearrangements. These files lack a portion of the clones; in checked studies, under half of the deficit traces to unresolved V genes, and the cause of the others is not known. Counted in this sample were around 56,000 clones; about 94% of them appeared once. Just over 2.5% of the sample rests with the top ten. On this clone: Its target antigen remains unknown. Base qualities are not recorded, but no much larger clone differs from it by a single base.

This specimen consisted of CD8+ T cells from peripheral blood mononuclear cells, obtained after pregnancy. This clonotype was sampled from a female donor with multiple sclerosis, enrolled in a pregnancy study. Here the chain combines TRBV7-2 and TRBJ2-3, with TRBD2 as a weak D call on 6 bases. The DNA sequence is TGTGCCAGCAGCCAATGGGAGGCTAGCACAGATACGCAGTATTTT. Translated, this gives CASSQWEASTDTQYF.